Listed below are T cell receptor beta chains from one sample, sequenced in a study of a mutant IDH1 vaccine in newly diagnosed glioma. TCRdb's copy holds only in-frame clones and misses some; the assay was immunoSEQ multiplex PCR. The table shows approximately 70,000 clones, with less than 85% occurring only once. Sequencing was performed on PBMCs, taken from a glioma patient treated with radiotherapy, temozolomide or both. The receptors stem from a man aged 50 or older with glioma. The CDR3 runs from the conserved cysteine through the conserved F or W. A D gene is named only where the DNA matches it firmly. Only part of the rows carry a size: once, few, many, or a class if the clone is expanded.

CDR3 protein | CDR3 DNA | V gene | D gene | clone size | J gene
CASSASQGERGYTF | TGTGCCAGCAGCGCCAGTCAGGGCGAGAGGGGCTACACCTTC | TRBV9 | . | few | TRBJ1-2
CAWSGLTEAFF | TGTGCCTGGAGCGGGTTAACTGAAGCTTTCTTT | TRBV30 | . | few | TRBJ1-1
CASSSGTGFQPQHF | TGTGCCAGCAGTTCCGGGACAGGGTTTCAGCCCCAGCATTTT | TRBV2 | TRBD1 | . | TRBJ1-5
CASSVKQVWGNQPQHF | TGTGCCAGTAGTGTAAAACAGGTTTGGGGCAATCAGCCCCAGCATTTT | TRBV19 | . | once | TRBJ1-5
CASSPYNSPLHF | TGTGCCAGCAGCCCCTATAATTCACCCCTCCACTTT | TRBV27 | . | . | TRBJ1-6
CAWSVPGARGNQPQHF | TGTGCCTGGAGTGTACCAGGGGCCAGGGGAAATCAGCCCCAGCATTTT | TRBV30 | . | . | TRBJ1-5
CASSLSGKNTEAFF | TGCGCCAGCAGCTTGTCAGGAAAGAACACTGAAGCTTTCTTT | TRBV5-1 | . | . | TRBJ1-1
CASSVLAGGINEQFF | TGTGCCAGCAGTGTACTAGCGGGGGGTATCAATGAGCAGTTCTTC | TRBV27 | TRBD2 | few | TRBJ2-1
CASSLDPVGDGYTF | TGTGCCAGCAGCTTAGACCCCGTGGGAGATGGCTACACCTTC | TRBV7-2 | . | once | TRBJ1-2
CASSVGRRTPTDTQYF | TGTGCCAGCAGCGTAGGACGTCGGACACCCACAGATACGCAGTATTTT | TRBV9 | . | . | TRBJ2-3
CASSVAINQPQHF | TGTGCCAGCAGTGTAGCCATTAATCAGCCCCAGCATTTT | TRBV6-4 | . | . | TRBJ1-5
CASSLEWVSSGNTIYF | TGTGCCAGCAGTTTGGAATGGGTCAGCTCTGGAAACACCATATATTTT | TRBV7-2 | . | . | TRBJ1-3
CASSQPGTRFSGANVLTF | TGTGCCAGCAGCCAACCCGGGACAAGATTCTCTGGGGCCAACGTCCTGACTTTC | TRBV14 | . | . | TRBJ2-6
CAISYREEETQYF | TGTGCCATCAGTTACAGGGAGGAAGAGACCCAGTACTTC | TRBV10-3 | . | . | TRBJ2-5
CASSRGTGRSNQPQHF | TGTGCCAGCAGTCGAGGGACAGGGAGAAGCAATCAGCCCCAGCATTTT | TRBV27 | TRBD1 | . | TRBJ1-5
CASSLHQGSSYEQYF | TGTGCCAGCAGCTTACATCAGGGAAGCTCCTACGAGCAGTACTTC | TRBV11-1 | . | medium-sized | TRBJ2-7
CASSPGGAPRYEQYF | TGCGCCAGCAGCCCCGGCGGTGCCCCTCGCTACGAGCAGTACTTC | TRBV5-1 | . | . | TRBJ2-7
CAGRGTLSNTEAFF | TGCGCCGGAAGGGGGACGTTATCGAACACTGAAGCTTTCTTT | TRBV4-1 | . | . | TRBJ1-1
CASSESGYGYTF | TGTGCCAGCAGTGAAAGTGGCTATGGCTACACCTTC | TRBV2 | . | . | TRBJ1-2
CASGLRLNTEAFF | TGCGCCAGCGGGCTGAGGCTGAACACTGAAGCTTTCTTT | TRBV10-2 | . | . | TRBJ1-1
CASSQDGSQAFF | TGTGCCAGCAGCCAAGATGGTTCGCAAGCTTTCTTT | TRBV4-2 | . | . | TRBJ1-1
CASSQGAGGYTF | TGCGCCAGCAGCCAGGGGGCCGGGGGCTACACCTTC | TRBV10-2 | TRBD1 | . | TRBJ1-2
CAVADRGRWNIQYF | TGTGCCGTCGCGGACAGGGGGCGTTGGAACATTCAGTACTTC | TRBV6-5 | TRBD1 | . | TRBJ2-4
CASRGTGGSGETQYF | TGTGCCAGCAGGGGGACAGGGGGCAGCGGAGAGACCCAGTACTTC | TRBV2 | TRBD1 | . | TRBJ2-5
CSVRPAGGNTIYF | TGCAGCGTTCGACCGGCCGGGGGAAACACCATATATTTT | TRBV29-1 | . | . | TRBJ1-3
CASSLAGDNPRQPQHF | TGTGCCAGCAGCTTAGCAGGTGACAATCCCCGTCAGCCCCAGCATTTT | TRBV7-9 | . | . | TRBJ1-5
CAISLRGTGVLNEQFF | TGTGCCATCAGTCTTAGGGGGACAGGGGTTTTGAATGAGCAGTTCTTC | TRBV10-3 | TRBD1 | . | TRBJ2-1
CASSPNLRWGGGTEAFF | TGTGCCAGCAGCCCGAACCTTCGCTGGGGAGGAGGCACTGAAGCTTTCTTT | TRBV7-9 | . | . | TRBJ1-1
CASTADRGTGELFF | TGTGCCAGCACAGCGGACAGGGGAACCGGGGAGCTGTTTTTT | TRBV2 | TRBD1 | . | TRBJ2-2
CASSHGGQMYNEQFF | TGCGCCAGCAGCCATGGTGGACAGATGTACAATGAGCAGTTCTTC | TRBV4-3 | . | . | TRBJ2-1
CAIEREGSTEAFF | TGTGCCATCGAGAGGGAAGGTTCCACTGAAGCTTTCTTT | TRBV10-3 | . | . | TRBJ1-1
CASSDDRGYTF | TGTGCCAGCAGTGATGATCGTGGCTACACCTTC | TRBV25-1 | . | few | TRBJ1-2
CASSRAGASYEQYF | TGTGCCAGTAGTAGGGCAGGGGCATCCTACGAGCAGTACTTC | TRBV19 | . | . | TRBJ2-7
CASSAPTGGLHTIYF | TGTGCCAGCAGCGCCCCTACAGGGGGCTTGCACACCATATATTTT | TRBV9 | TRBD1 | once | TRBJ1-3
CSVGKSNQPQHF | TGCAGCGTTGGGAAGAGCAATCAGCCCCAGCATTTT | TRBV29-1 | . | . | TRBJ1-5
CATAPGQGRETQYF | TGCGCCACCGCCCCCGGACAGGGGAGGGAGACCCAGTACTTC | TRBV4-1 | TRBD1 | once | TRBJ2-5
CASSDPGDLNTEAFF | TGTGCCAGCAGTGACCCAGGGGACCTGAACACTGAAGCTTTCTTT | TRBV25-1 | . | once | TRBJ1-1
CASKGSEQETQYF | TGTGCCAGCAAGGGCAGCGAGCAAGAGACCCAGTACTTC | TRBV2 | . | . | TRBJ2-5
CASSERLDRTEQYF | TGTGCCAGCAGTGAACGGCTGGATAGGACCGAGCAGTACTTC | TRBV25-1 | . | once | TRBJ2-7
CASSLRQGYTDTQYF | TGTGCCAGCAGCTTGCGACAGGGGTACACAGATACGCAGTATTTT | TRBV7-2 | TRBD1 | . | TRBJ2-3
CSAPRGPEAFF | TGCAGTGCTCCTCGGGGGCCGGAAGCTTTCTTT | TRBV20-1 | . | . | TRBJ1-1
CARSFFLAKADTQYF | TGTGCCAGAAGCTTTTTTTTAGCGAAGGCAGATACGCAGTATTTT | TRBV5-3 | . | . | TRBJ2-3
CATRGAAREAFF | TGTGCCACGAGGGGGGCGGCTCGTGAGGCTTTCTTT | TRBV10-3 | . | . | TRBJ1-1
CASSRTGSTIDSPLHF | TGTGCCAGCTCGCGGACAGGGTCAACGATTGATTCACCCCTCCACTTT | TRBV18 | TRBD1 | . | TRBJ1-6
CAATLLGEKLFF | TGTGCCGCCACCTTGCTCGGAGAAAAACTGTTTTTT | TRBV30 | . | . | TRBJ1-4
CASRRGGVSNQPQHF | TGTGCCAGCAGGCGGGGAGGGGTTAGCAATCAGCCCCAGCATTTT | TRBV6-6 | . | . | TRBJ1-5
CASSTLYEQYF | TGTGCCAGCAGCACCCTCTACGAGCAGTACTTC | TRBV7-2 | . | . | TRBJ2-7
CASTKGGVRDEQFF | TGTGCCAGTACTAAAGGGGGGGTCCGCGATGAGCAGTTCTTC | TRBV11-1 | . | . | TRBJ2-1
CASSQGMGSPYGYTF | TGTGCCAGCAGCCAAGGGATGGGCTCACCCTATGGCTACACCTTC | TRBV11-2 | . | . | TRBJ1-2
CASSPGAAGSYNSPLHF | TGTGCCAGCAGCCCGGGCGCCGCCGGCTCCTATAATTCACCCCTCCACTTT | TRBV5-6 | . | . | TRBJ1-6
CASSPGHIRNSYEQYF | TGTGCCAGTAGTCCGGGACACATTAGAAACTCCTACGAGCAGTACTTC | TRBV19 | . | few | TRBJ2-7
CSVSENSNQPQHF | TGCAGCGTTTCCGAGAATAGCAATCAGCCCCAGCATTTT | TRBV29-1 | . | . | TRBJ1-5
CASSLTGNTEAFF | TGTGCCAGCAGTTTGACAGGGAACACTGAAGCTTTCTTT | TRBV6-1 | . | once | TRBJ1-1
CASSQVGGVGAQPQHF | TGCGCCAGCAGCCAAGTAGGTGGGGTAGGGGCTCAGCCCCAGCATTTT | TRBV4-3 | . | . | TRBJ1-5
CASSSGTGKTGNTIYF | TGTGCCAGCAGCTCCGGGACAGGCAAGACTGGAAACACCATATATTTT | TRBV5-6 | TRBD1 | once | TRBJ1-3